A selection of T cell receptor beta chains follows, all from one sample in a study of blood T cell repertoires in COVID-19. The method was immunoSEQ multiplex PCR; TCRdb's version includes in-frame clones alone and lacks a portion of them. This table holds 190,000 or so clones, around 90% found once. The sample consisted of PBMCs or T cells enriched from blood (not recorded which). These receptors originate from a woman between 18 and 29 years old who had recovered from COVID-19. Both conserved end residues are part of each CDR3. A D gene is named only where the DNA matches it firmly. Expanded clones get a size class; other rows say once, few or many, or leave the size out.

d_call,clone_size,v_call,j_call,cdr3_aa,cdr3_nt
TRBD2,NA,TRBV15,TRBJ2-7,CATSRTTSGGSYEQYF,TGTGCCACCAGCAGAACGACTAGCGGGGGATCGTACGAGCAGTACTTC
TRBD1,NA,TRBV9,TRBJ1-6,CASSVGRDRGNSPLHF,TGTGCCAGCAGCGTCGGCCGGGACAGGGGGAATTCACCCCTCCACTTT
NA,NA,TRBV7-9,TRBJ1-4,CASSLAASQGEKLFF,TGTGCCAGCAGCTTAGCGGCCAGTCAGGGGGAAAAACTGTTTTTT
TRBD1,NA,TRBV3-1/TRBV3-2,TRBJ1-2,CASSQGKQGEDGYTF,TGTGCCAGCAGCCAGGGTAAACAGGGGGAAGATGGCTACACCTTC
NA,NA,TRBV11-2,TRBJ2-1,CASGPGGLQLEQFF,TGTGCCAGCGGCCCGGGTGGCCTCCAACTGGAGCAGTTCTTC
NA,NA,TRBV27,TRBJ1-3,CASSSGPGENGNTIYF,TGTGCCAGCAGTTCCGGGCCAGGGGAAAATGGAAACACCATATATTTT
TRBD1,NA,TRBV5-4,TRBJ1-2,CASSGGDRGAGYTF,TGTGCCAGCAGCGGGGGAGACAGGGGCGCAGGCTACACCTTC
TRBD1,NA,TRBV27,TRBJ1-6,CASSTTGTGSNSPLHF,TGTGCCAGCAGTACAACCGGGACAGGGTCTAATTCACCCCTCCACTTT
NA,NA,TRBV6-5,TRBJ1-5,CASSYGQNNQPQHF,TGTGCCAGCAGTTACGGACAAAACAATCAGCCCCAGCATTTT
NA,NA,TRBV4-1,TRBJ1-4,CASSQEGREGEKLFF,TGCGCCAGCAGCCAAGAAGGGAGGGAGGGCGAAAAACTGTTTTTT
NA,NA,TRBV18,TRBJ1-1,CASSPEIGGRRTVEGEAFF,TGTGCCAGCTCACCCGAAATCGGGGGGCGCAGGACGGTGGAAGGTGAAGCTTTCTTT
NA,once,TRBV10-3,TRBJ2-1,CAIRDRTGIYNEQFF,TGTGCCATCAGAGATCGTACAGGGATATACAATGAGCAGTTCTTC
NA,once,TRBV5-1,TRBJ1-4,CASSLVPATNEKLFF,TGCGCCAGCAGCTTGGTCCCGGCAACTAATGAAAAACTGTTTTTT
NA,NA,TRBV9,TRBJ1-6,CASSVATAGDSPLHF,TGTGCCAGCAGCGTAGCTACGGCCGGAGATTCACCCCTCCACTTT
NA,NA,TRBV30,TRBJ2-5,CAWSGGLQETQYF,TGTGCCTGGAGTGGAGGACTGCAAGAGACCCAGTACTTC
TRBD1,NA,TRBV29-1,TRBJ1-4,CSAGGQRNEKLFF,TGCAGCGCGGGGGGACAGAGAAATGAAAAACTGTTTTTT
TRBD1,NA,TRBV5-4,TRBJ2-7,CASSLQGTSYEQYF,TGTGCCAGCAGCTTACAGGGGACCTCCTACGAGCAGTACTTC
TRBD1,NA,TRBV9,TRBJ1-1,CASSESSGGWNTEAFF,TGTGCCAGCAGCGAGAGTTCAGGGGGATGGAACACTGAAGCTTTCTTT
NA,NA,TRBV18,TRBJ2-7,CASSPQTYEQYF,TGTGCCAGCTCACCCCAGACCTACGAGCAGTACTTC
NA,NA,TRBV9,TRBJ1-6,CASRRDINSPLHF,TGTGCCAGCAGGAGGGATATTAATTCACCCCTCCACTTT
NA,NA,TRBV6-4,TRBJ2-1,CASRPRGNSYNEQFF,TGTGCCAGCAGACCCAGGGGCAACTCCTACAATGAGCAGTTCTTC
NA,NA,TRBV6-5,TRBJ2-7,CASSSRSGSSYEQYF,TGTGCCAGCAGTTCCAGGAGTGGGAGCTCCTACGAGCAGTACTTC
NA,NA,TRBV7-9,TRBJ1-4,CASSLESGREKLFF,TGTGCCAGCAGCTTGGAGTCTGGCCGGGAAAAACTGTTTTTT
NA,NA,TRBV28,TRBJ1-6,CASTPLSSYNSPLHF,TGTGCCAGCACCCCCCTGAGCTCCTATAATTCACCCCTCCACTTT
NA,NA,TRBV6-5,TRBJ2-1,CASSYSPQGLVEQFF,TGTGCCAGCAGTTACTCGCCGCAGGGCCTCGTGGAGCAGTTCTTC
TRBD1,once,TRBV6-1,TRBJ1-1,CASSDEQQGTEAFF,TGTGCCAGCAGTGATGAGCAACAGGGGACTGAAGCTTTCTTT
NA,NA,TRBV28,TRBJ1-5,CASSLTSSNQPQHF,TGTGCCAGCAGTTTAACTAGTAGCAATCAGCCCCAGCATTTT
TRBD1,NA,TRBV5-1,TRBJ1-1,CASSWADRGLSTEAFF,TGCGCCAGCAGCTGGGCGGACAGGGGATTGAGCACTGAAGCTTTCTTT
TRBD1,NA,TRBV9,TRBJ2-5,CASSVNQGVLETQYF,TGTGCCAGCAGCGTTAACCAGGGGGTTTTAGAGACCCAGTACTTC
NA,NA,TRBV2,TRBJ1-6,CASSEAGGSYNSPLHF,TGTGCCAGCAGTGAAGCGGGGGGCTCCTATAATTCACCCCTCCACTTT
TRBD1,NA,TRBV25-1,TRBJ2-1,CASTPLMGTGTYNEQFF,TGTGCCAGCACCCCACTGATGGGGACAGGGACCTACAATGAGCAGTTCTTC
TRBD1,NA,TRBV5-1,TRBJ1-4,CASSGGGENEKLFF,TGCGCCAGCAGCGGAGGGGGCGAGAATGAAAAACTGTTTTTT
TRBD2,NA,TRBV3-1/TRBV3-2,TRBJ2-7,CATQGPSGVGNLYEQYF,TGTGCCACCCAGGGGCCTAGCGGGGTTGGGAACCTCTACGAGCAGTACTTC
TRBD1,NA,TRBV27,TRBJ2-5,CASGTGYQETQYF,TGTGCCAGCGGGACAGGGTACCAAGAGACCCAGTACTTC
TRBD1,NA,TRBV5-1,TRBJ1-2,CASSLGAGQGMHGYTF,TGCGCCAGCAGCTTGGGGGCGGGACAGGGAATGCATGGCTACACCTTC
TRBD1,NA,TRBV5-1,TRBJ1-1,CASTAGQTNTEAFF,TGCGCCAGCACCGCGGGACAGACCAACACTGAAGCTTTCTTT
NA,NA,TRBV28,TRBJ1-3,CASSLRQAFVFNTIYF,TGTGCCAGCAGTCTTCGACAGGCCTTTGTGTTCAACACCATATATTTT
TRBD1,NA,TRBV30,TRBJ1-6,CAWSITGEASPLHF,TGTGCCTGGAGTATCACAGGGGAGGCGTCACCCCTCCACTTT
TRBD2,once,TRBV28,TRBJ2-2,CASSLNAAGGHGELFF,TGTGCCAGCAGTTTAAACGCAGCGGGGGGGCACGGGGAGCTGTTTTTT
TRBD1,NA,TRBV27,TRBJ1-2,CASSPKHQGQVNYGYTF,TGTGCCAGCAGTCCTAAACACCAGGGACAGGTCAACTATGGCTACACCTTC
NA,NA,TRBV28,TRBJ1-6,CASSADLGGSYNSPLHF,TGTGCCAGCAGTGCAGACCTCGGCGGATCCTATAATTCACCCCTCCACTTT
NA,NA,TRBV6-5,TRBJ2-3,CASKPQESTDTQYF,TGTGCCAGCAAGCCCCAAGAAAGCACAGATACGCAGTATTTT
NA,NA,TRBV21-1,TRBJ2-3,CASSKRTSGVFWCSDTQYF,TGTGCCAGCAGCAAAAGGACTAGCGGGGTTTTCTGGTGCTCAGATACGCAGTATTTT
TRBD1,NA,TRBV7-9,TRBJ1-4,CASSFYRGSGEKLFF,TGTGCCAGCAGCTTCTACAGGGGCTCGGGTGAAAAACTGTTTTTT
TRBD1,NA,TRBV11-2,TRBJ2-2,CASSFLAGTDYTGELFF,TGTGCCAGCAGCTTTTTAGCCGGGACAGATTACACCGGGGAGCTGTTTTTT
NA,NA,TRBV7-2,TRBJ1-2,CASSWEGVANYGYTF,TGTGCCAGCAGCTGGGAAGGGGTCGCTAACTATGGCTACACCTTC
TRBD2,NA,TRBV14,TRBJ2-1,CASRPSGSVAGAPEQFF,TGTGCCAGCAGGCCGAGCGGGAGTGTGGCGGGGGCCCCTGAGCAGTTCTTC
TRBD1,few,TRBV19,TRBJ2-7,CASSMGQGIYEQYF,TGTGCCAGTAGTATGGGACAGGGAATATACGAGCAGTACTTC
TRBD1,once,TRBV4-1,TRBJ2-1,CASSQGTGSYNEQFF,TGCGCCAGCAGCCAGGGGACAGGCTCCTACAATGAGCAGTTCTTC
NA,once,TRBV7-9,TRBJ1-2,CASTLLGKVDYGYTF,TGTGCCAGCACCCTCCTAGGAAAAGTGGACTATGGCTACACCTTC
TRBD1,NA,TRBV6-5,TRBJ1-5,CASSSDRGNQPQHF,TGTGCCAGCAGCTCCGACAGGGGCAATCAGCCCCAGCATTTT
TRBD1,NA,TRBV15,TRBJ1-5,CATSTGTGERQPQHF,TGTGCCACCAGCACCGGGACAGGGGAGCGCCAGCCCCAGCATTTT
TRBD2,NA,TRBV27,TRBJ2-3,CASKHGGGPLENTDTQYF,TGTGCCAGCAAACATGGCGGGGGTCCCTTAGAAAACACAGATACGCAGTATTTT
NA,NA,TRBV7-2,TRBJ2-1,CASTGVAGRNYNEQFF,TGTGCCAGCACCGGCGTCGCGGGCCGGAATTACAATGAGCAGTTCTTC
TRBD1,NA,TRBV2,TRBJ1-2,CASSERQGEGYGYTF,TGTGCCAGCAGTGAAAGGCAGGGGGAAGGCTATGGCTACACCTTC